This T cell receptor beta chain stems from a study of T-cell reconstitution after alpha-beta-depleted transplantation in children. The authors prepared the TCRbeta library with unique molecular identifiers. From the PCR reads, TCRdb called clonotypes with MiXCR, one entry per CDR3 protein. The sample lists almost 500,000 distinct CDR3 sequences, roughly an eighth occurring once. This clonotype was counted between two and nine times. This CDR3 region has 13 residues. The junction had 6 bases not matched to a gene; V was cut back by 6 bases and J by 7 bases. CDR1 and CDR2 from the germline V gene are MNHNS and SASEGT.

The sequence was obtained from a human donor who donated a stem cell graft to a child with combined immunodeficiency. V is TRBV6-1 and J is TRBJ1-2; the match to TRBD1 covers 9 bases. Sequences were derived from PBMCs from the stem cell graft donor, sampled from the stem cell graft. CDR3 loop: CASRRGQGGGYTF. The CDR3 DNA reads TGTGCCAGCAGGAGGGGACAGGGCGGTGGCTACACCTTC.